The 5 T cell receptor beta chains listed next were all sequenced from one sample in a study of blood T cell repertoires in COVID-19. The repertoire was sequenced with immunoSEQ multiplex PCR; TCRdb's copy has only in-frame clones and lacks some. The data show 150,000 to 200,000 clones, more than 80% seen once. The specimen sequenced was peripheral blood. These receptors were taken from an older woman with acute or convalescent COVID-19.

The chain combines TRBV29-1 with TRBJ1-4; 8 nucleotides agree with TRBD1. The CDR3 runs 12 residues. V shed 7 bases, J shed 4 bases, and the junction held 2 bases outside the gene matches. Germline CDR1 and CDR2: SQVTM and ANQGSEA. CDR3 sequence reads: CSGTGNNEKLFF. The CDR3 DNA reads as TGCAGCGGGACAGGGAATAATGAAAAACTGTTTTTT. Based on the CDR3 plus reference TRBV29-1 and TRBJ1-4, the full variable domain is SAVISQKPSRDICQRGTSLTIQCQVDSQVTMMFWYRQQPGQSLTLIATANQGSEATYESGFVIDKFPISRPNLTFSTLTVSNMSPEDSSIYLCSGTGNNEKLFFGSGTQLSVL.

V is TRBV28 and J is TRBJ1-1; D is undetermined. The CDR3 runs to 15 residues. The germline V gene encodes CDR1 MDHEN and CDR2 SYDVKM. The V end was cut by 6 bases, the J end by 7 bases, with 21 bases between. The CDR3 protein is CASRRGGLREGEAFF. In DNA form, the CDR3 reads TGTGCCAGCAGGAGAGGCGGACTCCGGGAGGGTGAAGCTTTCTTT.

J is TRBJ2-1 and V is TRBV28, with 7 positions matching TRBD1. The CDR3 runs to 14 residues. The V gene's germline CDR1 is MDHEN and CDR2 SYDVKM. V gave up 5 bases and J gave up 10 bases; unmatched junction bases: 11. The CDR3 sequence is CASSPAGTVGEQFF. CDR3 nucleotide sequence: TGTGCCAGCAGTCCGGCCGGGACAGTCGGCGAGCAGTTCTTC.

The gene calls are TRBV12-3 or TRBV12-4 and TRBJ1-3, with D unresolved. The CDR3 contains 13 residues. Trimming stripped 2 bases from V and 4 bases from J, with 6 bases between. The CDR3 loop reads CASSLRGGNTIYF. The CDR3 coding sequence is TGTGCCAGCAGTTTAAGAGGGGGAAACACCATATATTTT.

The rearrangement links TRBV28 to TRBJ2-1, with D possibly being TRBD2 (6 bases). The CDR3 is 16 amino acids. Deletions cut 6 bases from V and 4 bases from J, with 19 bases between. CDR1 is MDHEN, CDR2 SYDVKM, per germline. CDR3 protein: CASSQRLGTGYNEQFF. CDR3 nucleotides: TGTGCCAGCAGCCAAAGACTAGGGACTGGATACAATGAGCAGTTCTTC.